The rows below give T cell receptor beta chains drawn from one sample of a study of cytomegalovirus exposure and HLA in healthy donors. TCRdb keeps only in-frame clones here, not all; method: immunoSEQ multiplex PCR. This table has around 88,000 clones, roughly 80% appearing once. The sequencing sample was made of PBMCs. The receptors originated from a man over 45 in good health and CMV-seropositive. The CDR3 runs from the conserved cysteine through the conserved F or W. The size entry is marked missing in some rows and otherwise reads once, few, many or a size class.

cdr3_aa,j_call,clone_size,v_call
CASSLGQGLEAFF,TRBJ1-1,NA,TRBV7-7
CASSFNTRMGEQYF,TRBJ2-7,NA,TRBV13
CAISATGGSNSPLNF,TRBJ1-6,NA,TRBV10-3
CASSEKQVNSGNTIYF,TRBJ1-3,NA,TRBV7-9
CASSLGWDRGAYEQYF,TRBJ2-7,NA,TRBV11-1
CAIRTPTGETQYF,TRBJ2-5,NA,TRBV28
CASSAPGQGSSYEQYF,TRBJ2-7,NA,TRBV9
CARPDRQPYSNQPQHF,TRBJ1-5,NA,TRBV19
CASRQTRVNEQFF,TRBJ2-1,NA,TRBV6-5
CAIRGGGLEAFF,TRBJ1-1,once,TRBV10-3
CASSRDSYSNQPQNF,TRBJ1-5,NA,TRBV7-2
CASSLNNPTGDGREKLFF,TRBJ1-4,few,TRBV28
CASSEIPGTGGEQYF,TRBJ2-7,NA,TRBV6-1
CASSPDRVRTEAFF,TRBJ1-1,NA,TRBV7-9
CASSQAPGLSLYEQFF,TRBJ2-1,few,TRBV4-1
CATSREQGTTGELFF,TRBJ2-2,NA,TRBV15
CASSYDKGGIGSPLHF,TRBJ1-6,NA,TRBV6-5
CASSLWNSGCEQYF,NA,once,TRBV28